This TCR beta chain emerged from a study of T cell responses to AZD1222 COVID-19 vaccine. V dropped 2 bases and J dropped 1; count of bases not matched to a gene: 3. The CDR3 runs 15 residues. Germline V lookup: CDR1 SGHNT, CDR2 YYREEE (reference sequence). Points on this clone: Its antigen is as yet unknown.

Study results and caveats: Close to half of all spike-specific TCRs reportedly target regions of the variants that are unmutated.

Data came from immunoSEQ multiplex PCR; TCRdb stores just in-frame clones and leaves some out. The sample records about 84,000 clones, approximately 90% being singletons. This clonotype was obtained from an adult in good health. The chain combines TRBV5-4 with TRBJ2-3, with 8 positions matching TRBD2. The sequencing here drew on peripheral blood, taken on day 0 of AZD1222 vaccination. The CDR3 bases are TGTGCCAGCAGCTTCGACGGGAGGGGCACAGATACGCAGTATTTT. It yields the protein CASSFDGRGTDTQYF.